One and the same sample provided the 30 T cell receptor beta chains below, sequenced in a study of blood T cell repertoires in COVID-19. Assay used: immunoSEQ multiplex PCR; TCRdb lists only in-frame clones, some missing. The data contain about 220,000 clones, less than 90% of them singletons. Sequences were obtained from peripheral blood. These receptors were collected from a man aged 35-49 years with active or convalescent COVID-19.

V is TRBV7-2 and J is TRBJ1-1; 9 positions match TRBD1. V was pared by 6 bases and J by 1 base, with 9 bases of the junction left unmatched. Germline V CDR1 and CDR2: SGHTA, FQGNSA. This CDR3 spans 16 amino acids. CDR3 region: CASRNSGTGPNTEAFF. As DNA, the CDR3 is TGTGCCAGCAGAAACTCCGGGACAGGGCCGAACACTGAAGCTTTCTTT.

CDR3 loop: CASNEGKQAGANVLTF. The DNA of the CDR3 is TGTGCCAGTAACGAAGGCAAGCAGGCAGGGGCCAACGTCCTGACTTTC. V gene TRBV19 combines with J gene TRBJ2-6, with D unresolved. Per the germline V gene, CDR1 is LNHDA and CDR2 is SQIVND (reference sequence). This CDR3 spans 16 amino acids. V lost 7 bases, J lost 4 bases, and 17 bases lay in between.

The chain recombines TRBV7-8 with TRBJ1-2; D unresolved. The V and J ends lost 1 base and 4 bases respectively, with 13 bases between them. CDR1 SGHVS and CDR2 FQNEAQ come from the germline V gene. CDR3 size: 15 residues. DNA of the CDR3: TGTGCCAGCAGCTTAGACTCCGTCGTAACCTATGGCTACACCTTC. It specifies CASSLDSVVTYGYTF.

This chain links TRBV27 with TRBJ1-3; no definite D call. V was shortened by 6 bases and J by 2 bases, with 11 bases between the two germline ends. The V gene's germline CDR1 is MNHEY and CDR2 SMNVEV (reference sequence). This CDR3 is built from 14 residues. The CDR3 nucleotides read TGTGCCAGCAGCTCGAGGAGGGCTGGAAACACCATATATTTT. It specifies CASSSRRAGNTIYF.

The rearrangement joins TRBV4-1 to TRBJ2-7; D perhaps matches TRBD1 (7 bases). Per germline, CDR1 MGHRA and CDR2 YSYEKL. CDR3 length: 13 amino acids. The V and J ends lost 5 bases and 5 bases respectively, with 13 bases between them. This CDR3 reads CASSGQGGNEQYF. In nucleotides, the CDR3 is TGCGCCAGCAGCGGTCAGGGGGGAAACGAGCAGTACTTC.

This clone has a single count. The V and J genes are TRBV27 and TRBJ2-1, with D tentatively TRBD2 (6 bases). V was pared by 10 bases and J by 8 bases, with 18 bases between. Germline-derived CDR1 and CDR2 are MNHEY and SMNVEV (reference sequence). CDR3 length equals 13 residues. The CDR3 DNA reads TGTGCCACCCGCGGGATTAAGCTACATGAGCAGTTCTTC. Encoded protein: CATRGIKLHEQFF.

The chain uses TRBV5-4 and TRBJ2-1; TRBD2 agrees at 7 bases. Germline loops: CDR1 SGHNT, CDR2 YYREEE (reference sequence). There are 16 residues in the CDR3. After removal of 4 bases from V and 0 bases from J, the junction contained 7 bases not matched to a gene. CDR3 DNA: TGTGCCAGCAGCCGGGGAGGGGTGAGCTCCTACAATGAGCAGTTCTTC. Its protein product is CASSRGGVSSYNEQFF. The full variable domain, in which reference TRBV5-4 and TRBJ2-1 provide the parts outside the CDR3, is ETGVTQSPTHLIKTRGQQVTLRCSSQSGHNTVSWYQQALGQGPQFIFQYYREEENGRGNFPPRFSGLQFPNYSSELNVNALELDDSALYLCASSRGGVSSYNEQFFGPGTRLTVL.

This sequence joins TRBV6-5 and TRBJ1-2; possible D gene TRBD1, 6 bases. V lost 4 bases, J lost 8 bases, and 17 bases lay in between. CDR1 is MNHEY and CDR2 is SVGAGI in the germline V gene. The CDR3 runs 14 residues. Written as DNA, the CDR3 is TGTGCCAGCAGTTCGCTCAGCCAGGGGACAGGCTACACCTTC. This encodes CASSSLSQGTGYTF.

V is TRBV2 and J is TRBJ2-4; no reliable D call. The germline gives CDR1 SNHLY, CDR2 FYNNEI. The CDR3 has 14 amino acids. The V end lost 6 bases, the J end lost 3 bases, and 12 bases lay between the germline ends. This CDR3 is CASRYGSVKNIQYF. As DNA, the CDR3 is TGTGCCAGCAGATACGGGTCTGTCAAAAACATTCAGTACTTC. Based on the CDR3 plus reference TRBV2 and TRBJ2-4, the full variable domain is EPEVTQTPSHQVTQMGQEVILRCVPISNHLYFYWYRQILGQKVEFLVSFYNNEISEKSEIFDDQFSVERPDGSNFTLKIRSTKLEDSAMYFCASRYGSVKNIQYFGAGTRLSVL.

The chain recombines TRBV2 with TRBJ2-7, with D hard to call. The V end was cut by 2 bases, the J end by 1 base, with 15 bases between. This CDR3 has 16 amino acids. The germline V gene encodes CDR1 SNHLY and CDR2 FYNNEI. The chain's CDR3 is CASSERRPRVSYEQYF. CDR3 sequence (DNA): TGTGCCAGCAGTGAACGGCGGCCTCGGGTTTCCTACGAGCAGTACTTC.

The chain couples TRBV5-1 to TRBJ1-1, with TRBD1 matching over 7 bases. The germline CDR1 and CDR2 sequences are SGHRS and YFSETQ. CDR3 length: 15 residues. Germline trimming cut 4 bases from V and 4 bases from J; bases unmatched to any gene: 10. The CDR3 sequence is CASSTTRQGGTEAFF. CDR3 sequence (DNA): TGCGCCAGCAGCACGACCCGACAGGGTGGCACTGAAGCTTTCTTT.

V gene TRBV6-5 combines with J gene TRBJ2-1; maybe TRBD2 (5 bases). The CDR3 contains 13 residues. Deletions cut 10 bases from V and 0 bases from J, with 10 bases between. CDR1 MNHEY and CDR2 SVGAGI come from the germline V gene. The CDR3 DNA follows: TGTGCCACCCTACGGGACTCCTACAATGAGCAGTTCTTC. Protein sequence: CATLRDSYNEQFF.

The V and J genes are TRBV5-5 and TRBJ1-1; TRBD1 aligns across 9 bases. Per germline, CDR1 SGHKS and CDR2 YYEKEE (reference sequence). V shed 0 bases, J shed 1 base, and the junction held 1 base outside the gene matches. CDR3 size: 15 residues. CDR3 sequence reads: CASSLGGQGNTEAFF. CDR3 nucleotide sequence: TGTGCCAGCAGCTTGGGGGGACAGGGGAACACTGAAGCTTTCTTT.

V and J are TRBV30 and TRBJ2-7; a weak D match, TRBD2 (6 bases). Trimming removed 2 bases from V and 5 bases from J, with 19 bases in between. The V gene's germline CDR1 is GTSNPN and CDR2 SVGIG (reference sequence). The CDR3 is 15 amino acids. CDR3 sequence (DNA): TGTGCCTGGAGTATTCCATCAACCACGGGGGACGAGCAGTACTTC. It codes for CAWSIPSTTGDEQYF. The entire variable domain, with the rest obtained from reference TRBV30 and TRBJ2-7, is as follows: SQTIHQWPATLVQPVGSPLSLECTVEGTSNPNLYWYRQAAGRGLQLLFYSVGIGQISSEVPQNLSASRPQDRQFILSSKKLLLSDSGFYLCAWSIPSTTGDEQYFGPGTRLTVT.

CDR3 amino acids: CAWSPGTATYEQYF. CDR3 bases: TGTGCCTGGAGTCCCGGGACAGCCACCTACGAGCAGTACTTC. V gene TRBV30 combines with J gene TRBJ2-7; 7 nucleotides match TRBD1. V shed 2 bases, J shed 2 bases, and the junction held 6 bases outside the gene matches. CDR3 size: 14 residues. Germline values: CDR1 GTSNPN, CDR2 SVGIG (reference sequence).

The gene calls are TRBV27 and TRBJ2-7; 10 bases align to TRBD2. Germline V gene data show CDR1 as MNHEY and CDR2 as SMNVEV (reference sequence). This CDR3 has 14 amino acids. With 6 bases clipped from V and 4 bases from J, the junction kept 6 bases outside the gene matches. Here the CDR3 DNA reads TGTGCCAGCAGCCCTAGCGGGAGTCGGTACGAGCAGTACTTC. The encoded protein is CASSPSGSRYEQYF.

The rearrangement links TRBV6-5 to TRBJ1-2; D is unresolved. The CDR3 extends over 13 amino acids. Germline CDR1 reads MNHEY; CDR2 reads SVGAGI. V was shortened by 0 bases and J by 8 bases, with 10 bases between the two germline ends. The DNA of the CDR3 is TGTGCCAGCAGTTACTCCTGGGAGGTGGGCTACACCTTC. This codes for CASSYSWEVGYTF.

The chain uses TRBV15 and TRBJ2-3; D is perhaps TRBD1 (5 bases). The V end was cut by 0 bases, the J end by 7 bases, with 14 bases between. Germline V gene sequence: CDR1 LNHNV, CDR2 YYDKDF (reference sequence). The length of the CDR3 is 15 residues. CDR3 sequence reads: CATSRDVTATYTQYF. The CDR3 nucleotides are TGTGCCACCAGCAGAGACGTGACAGCCACGTATACGCAGTATTTT.

This rearrangement joins TRBV7-3 to TRBJ2-7; TRBD2 aligns across 14 bases. In germline, CDR1 is SGHTA, CDR2 FQGTGA. The CDR3 extends over 18 amino acids. Trimming removed 5 bases from V and 0 bases from J; junction bases left unmatched: 9. The CDR3 DNA follows: TGTGCCAGCAGCCCATACGGGACTAGCGGGGGAAGCTCCTACGAGCAGTACTTC. It translates to CASSPYGTSGGSSYEQYF.

The V call is TRBV29-1, the J call TRBJ1-1; D gene ambiguous. The CDR3 has 12 amino acids. Trimming stripped 4 bases from V and 1 base from J, with 7 bases between. Germline loops: CDR1 SQVTM, CDR2 ANQGSEA. CDR3: CSVGQQNTEAFF. In DNA form, the CDR3 reads TGCAGCGTTGGGCAACAGAACACTGAAGCTTTCTTT.

The V call is TRBV27, the J call TRBJ1-5, with D perhaps TRBD1 (5 bases). This CDR3 region has 15 residues. V lost 4 bases, J lost 7 bases, and 17 bases lay in between. Germline values: CDR1 MNHEY, CDR2 SMNVEV (reference sequence). The CDR3 region is CASSSTQVENQPQHF. The CDR3 coding sequence is TGTGCCAGCAGTTCAACACAGGTAGAGAACCAGCCCCAGCATTTT.

This chain links TRBV19 with TRBJ2-6, with TRBD2 matching over 12 bases. The V gene's germline CDR1 is LNHDA and CDR2 SQIVND (reference sequence). With 3 bases clipped from V and 0 bases from J, the junction kept 3 bases outside the gene matches. This CDR3 region has 18 residues. Here the CDR3 reads CASSITSGGSSGANVLTF. The CDR3 DNA is TGTGCCAGTAGTATTACTAGCGGGGGGAGCTCTGGGGCCAACGTCCTGACTTTC.

The J gene is TRBJ1-1, the V gene TRBV2; 8 bases are a match to TRBD1. V shed 6 bases and J 6 bases; nucleotides not matched to a gene: 9. Germline assignment: CDR1 SNHLY and CDR2 FYNNEI. The CDR3 consists of 14 residues. DNA for the CDR3: TGTGCCAGCAGGCGGGACAGGTCGGGAGCTGAAGCTTTCTTT. Translation gives CASRRDRSGAEAFF.

V and J are TRBV11-2 and TRBJ1-3, with D perhaps TRBD1 (6 bases). The CDR3 has 14 residues. Trimming removed 5 bases at V and 1 base at J, with 9 bases between. Germline CDR1 is SGHAT and CDR2 is FQNNGV. The CDR3 reads CASSNTGSGNTIYF. CDR3 sequence (DNA): TGTGCCAGCAGCAATACAGGGTCTGGAAACACCATATATTTT. Full variable domain (outside the CDR3, taken from reference TRBV11-2 and TRBJ1-3): EAGVAQSPRYKIIEKRQSVAFWCNPISGHATLYWYQQILGQGPKLLIQFQNNGVVDDSQLPKDRFSAERLKGVDSTLKIQPAKLEDSAVYLCASSNTGSGNTIYFGEGSWLTVV.

This sequence joins TRBV5-1 and TRBJ1-2; TRBD1 matches at 8 bases. J gave up 0 bases and V 7 bases, and 14 bases lay outside the gene matches. Per germline, CDR1 SGHRS and CDR2 YFSETQ. CDR3 length equals 17 residues. CDR3 nucleotide sequence: TGCGCCAGCGGCCTGAGAGCCTCGACAGGGGCTAACTATGGCTACACCTTC. It codes for CASGLRASTGANYGYTF.

The rearrangement uses TRBV7-9 and TRBJ2-3; D not certain. V was cut by 3 bases and J by 0 bases, with 7 bases left in between. The V gene's germline CDR1 is SEHNR and CDR2 FQNEAQ (reference sequence). This CDR3 has 14 residues. CDR3: CASSFILSTDTQYF. As DNA, the CDR3 is TGTGCCAGCAGCTTTATTCTGAGCACAGATACGCAGTATTTT.

The V and J genes are TRBV7-9 and TRBJ2-3, with a weak D call TRBD1 (6 bases). The CDR3 spans 17 residues. V shed 1 base and J shed 2 bases, with 16 bases lying between them. Germline CDR1 reads SEHNR; CDR2 reads FQNEAQ (reference sequence). In DNA form, the CDR3 reads TGTGCCAGCAGCTTAGGAATAGGACAGATATCCACAGATACGCAGTATTTT. This encodes CASSLGIGQISTDTQYF.

V gene TRBV27 combines with J gene TRBJ1-1; D uncertain. The V and J ends lost 6 bases and 3 bases respectively, with 14 bases between them. The CDR3 covers 14 residues. Germline CDR1 is MNHEY and CDR2 is SMNVEV (reference sequence). The CDR3, as DNA: TGTGCCAGCAGCTCGCGGGTGGAGGACACTGAAGCTTTCTTT. It codes for CASSSRVEDTEAFF.

The V and J genes are TRBV11-2 and TRBJ2-7; D perhaps matches TRBD1 (5 bases). The ends were cut back, 5 bases at V and 0 bases at J, with 8 bases in the middle. The V gene's germline CDR1 is SGHAT and CDR2 FQNNGV. CDR3 length: 13 residues. CDR3 sequence (DNA): TGTGCCAGCAGCACGACAGCCTCCTACGAGCAGTACTTC. Its protein product is CASSTTASYEQYF. The variable domain in full, with the rest retrieved from reference TRBV11-2 and TRBJ2-7, is EAGVAQSPRYKIIEKRQSVAFWCNPISGHATLYWYQQILGQGPKLLIQFQNNGVVDDSQLPKDRFSAERLKGVDSTLKIQPAKLEDSAVYLCASSTTASYEQYFGPGTRLTVT.

The chain combines TRBV28 with TRBJ1-4, with D perhaps matching TRBD1 (6 bases). Germline V CDR1 and CDR2: MDHEN, SYDVKM. There are 16 residues in the CDR3. V was trimmed by 6 bases and J by 6 bases, leaving 20 bases between them. The DNA of the CDR3 is TGTGCCAGCAGGCGGGCCCGACAGGAGTCGCATGAAAAACTGTTTTTT. Translating gives CASRRARQESHEKLFF.